A single sample gave rise to the 8 T cell receptor beta chains below, sequenced in a study of technical replicates of blood from a handful of donors. This table comes from immunoSEQ multiplex PCR, and its TCRdb copy is limited to in-frame clones, with some not included. The data contain about 82,000 clones, 96% of them seen just once; the ten biggest clones take up 0.37%. The sequencing input was T cells isolated from PBMCs. Receptors were obtained from a human donor in good health.

The chain uses TRBV7-3 and TRBJ1-1; D gene uncertain. CDR1 is SGHTA and CDR2 is FQGTGA in the germline V gene. The CDR3 contains 18 residues. V was trimmed by 5 bases and J by 0 bases, leaving 22 bases between them. Here the CDR3 reads CASSPGVGIRSMNTEAFF. For the CDR3, the DNA is TGTGCCAGCAGCCCCGGGGTTGGGATACGCAGCATGAACACTGAAGCTTTCTTT.

This clone was seen once. V gene TRBV13 combines with J gene TRBJ2-3; 8 nucleotides match TRBD2. The V and J ends lost 3 bases and 5 bases, in that order; junction bases with no gene match: 13. This CDR3 comprises 17 residues. Germline V gene lookup returns CDR1 PRHDT and CDR2 FYEKMQ (reference sequence). This CDR3 is CASSLALPGLEGDTQYF. The CDR3, as DNA: TGTGCCAGCAGCTTGGCTCTCCCGGGACTAGAGGGAGATACGCAGTATTTT. Filled out from reference TRBV13 and TRBJ2-3, the complete variable domain reads AAGVIQSPRHLIKEKRETATLKCYPIPRHDTVYWYQQGPGQDPQFLISFYEKMQSDKGSIPDRFSAQQFSDYHSELNMSSLELGDSALYFCASSLALPGLEGDTQYFGPGTRLTVL.

The chain joins TRBV5-1 to TRBJ1-1; D is unresolved. Germline values: CDR1 SGHRS, CDR2 YFSETQ. CDR3 length equals 13 residues. V gave up 4 bases and J gave up 10 bases, with 17 bases separating them. The CDR3 DNA follows: TGCGCCAGCAGCCTCTCTCGAGAAACTAGAGCTTTCTTT. This gives the protein CASSLSRETRAFF.

The chain combines TRBV29-1 with TRBJ2-1; a possible D gene is TRBD1 (5 bases). The CDR3 is made up of 14 amino acids. Germline values: CDR1 SQVTM, CDR2 ANQGSEA. V was shortened by 4 bases and J by 3 bases, with 13 bases between the two germline ends. CDR3 DNA: TGCAGCGTTGGGACCTTAGGGGACTACAATGAGCAGTTCTTC. It is translated as CSVGTLGDYNEQFF.

V usage is TRBV6-1 and J usage is TRBJ1-2; D not certain. V lost 2 bases and J 4 bases, leaving 17 bases between the germline ends. The CDR3 sequence is 16 residues long. The germline V gene encodes CDR1 MNHNS and CDR2 SASEGT. The CDR3 nucleotides read TGTGCCAGCAGTGAAAGTGCGGCAGATCACCTCTATGGCTACACCTTC. Amino acid sequence: CASSESAADHLYGYTF.

This chain joins TRBV19 and TRBJ1-5, with D tentatively TRBD1 (6 bases). This CDR3 is built from 16 residues. Trimming cost V 0 bases and J 6 bases, with 15 bases left between them. The V gene's germline CDR1 is LNHDA and CDR2 SQIVND (reference sequence). CDR3 in amino acids: CASSIDEDSRSQPQHF. The CDR3 DNA is TGTGCCAGTAGTATAGATGAGGACAGCAGAAGTCAGCCCCAGCATTTT.

V and J are TRBV5-4 and TRBJ2-7; TRBD1 is a possible D gene (6 bases). Trimming pared 3 bases from V and 6 bases from J, leaving 10 bases between. The CDR3 consists of 12 residues. Germline lookup yields CDR1 SGHNT and CDR2 YYREEE (reference sequence). The CDR3 spells CASSWGPGEQYF. The DNA of the CDR3 is TGTGCCAGCAGCTGGGGGCCCGGCGAGCAGTACTTC. Looking up the rest from reference TRBV5-4 and TRBJ2-7 gives the full variable domain: ETGVTQSPTHLIKTRGQQVTLRCSSQSGHNTVSWYQQALGQGPQFIFQYYREEENGRGNFPPRFSGLQFPNYSSELNVNALELDDSALYLCASSWGPGEQYFGPGTRLTVT.

V usage is TRBV28 and J usage is TRBJ2-5; 10 nucleotides match TRBD1. Germline-derived CDR1 and CDR2 are MDHEN and SYDVKM. With 4 bases clipped from V and 3 bases from J, the junction kept 5 bases outside the gene matches. CDR3 length equals 15 residues. The CDR3 DNA is TGTGCCAGCAGTTCCCGAGGGACAGGGGAAGAGACCCAGTACTTC. This sequence encodes CASSSRGTGEETQYF.